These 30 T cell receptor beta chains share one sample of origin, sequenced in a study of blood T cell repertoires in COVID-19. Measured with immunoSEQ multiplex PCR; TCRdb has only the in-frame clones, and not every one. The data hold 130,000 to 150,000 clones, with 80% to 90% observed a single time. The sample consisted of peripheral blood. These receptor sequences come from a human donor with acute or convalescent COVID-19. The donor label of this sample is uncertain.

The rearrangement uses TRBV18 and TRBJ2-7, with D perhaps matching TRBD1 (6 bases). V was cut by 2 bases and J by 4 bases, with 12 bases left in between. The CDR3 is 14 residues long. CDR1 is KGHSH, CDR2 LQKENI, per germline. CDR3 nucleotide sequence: TGTGCCAGCTCACCAAGTCCAGGGGAGTACGAGCAGTACTTC. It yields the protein CASSPSPGEYEQYF.

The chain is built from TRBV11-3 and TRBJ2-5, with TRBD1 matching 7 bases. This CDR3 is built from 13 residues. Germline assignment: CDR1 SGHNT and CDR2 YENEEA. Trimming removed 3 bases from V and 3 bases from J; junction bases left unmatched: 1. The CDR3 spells CASSFQGEETQYF. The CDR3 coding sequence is TGTGCCAGCAGCTTTCAGGGGGAAGAGACCCAGTACTTC.

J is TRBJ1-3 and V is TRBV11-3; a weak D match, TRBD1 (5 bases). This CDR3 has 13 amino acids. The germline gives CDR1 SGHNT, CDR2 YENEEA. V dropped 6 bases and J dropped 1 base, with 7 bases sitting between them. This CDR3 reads CASSQGSGNTIYF. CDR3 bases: TGTGCCAGCAGTCAGGGATCTGGAAACACCATATATTTT.

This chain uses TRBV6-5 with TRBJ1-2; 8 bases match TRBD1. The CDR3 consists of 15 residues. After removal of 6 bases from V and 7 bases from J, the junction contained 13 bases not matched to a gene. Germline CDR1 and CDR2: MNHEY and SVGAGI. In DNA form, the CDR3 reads TGTGCCAGCAGCGGAAGACCTGGACAGGGCGGTGGCTACACCTTC. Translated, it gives CASSGRPGQGGGYTF.

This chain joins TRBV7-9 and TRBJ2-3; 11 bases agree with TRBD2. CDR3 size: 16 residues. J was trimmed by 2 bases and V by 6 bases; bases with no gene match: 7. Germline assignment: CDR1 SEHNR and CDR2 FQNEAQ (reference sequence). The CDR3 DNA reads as TGTGCCAGCAGGGATACGACTAGCGGGAACACAGATACGCAGTATTTT. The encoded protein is CASRDTTSGNTDTQYF.

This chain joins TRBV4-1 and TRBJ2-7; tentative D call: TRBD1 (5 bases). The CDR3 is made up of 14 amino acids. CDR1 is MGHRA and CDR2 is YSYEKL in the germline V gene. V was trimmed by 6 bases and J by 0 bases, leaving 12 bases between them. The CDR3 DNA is TGCGCCAGCAGGGACCCGACAGACTCCTACGAGCAGTACTTC. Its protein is CASRDPTDSYEQYF.

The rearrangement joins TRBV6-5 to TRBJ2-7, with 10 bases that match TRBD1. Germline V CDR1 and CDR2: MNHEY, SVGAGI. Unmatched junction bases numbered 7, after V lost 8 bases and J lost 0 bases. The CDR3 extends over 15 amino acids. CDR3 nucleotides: TGTGCCAGCTATAAAGGACAGGGGGGCTCCTACGAGCAGTACTTC. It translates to CASYKGQGGSYEQYF.

CDR3 in DNA: TGTGCCAGCAGCCTCAACACCGGGGAGCTGTTTTTT. Its protein is CASSLNTGELFF. The chain is built from TRBV11-3 and TRBJ2-2, with D unresolved. CDR1 SGHNT and CDR2 YENEEA come from the germline V gene. V lost 5 bases and J 2 bases, leaving 3 bases between the germline ends. The CDR3 covers 12 residues. The full variable domain, completed using reference TRBV11-3 and TRBJ2-2, is EAGVVQSPRYKIIEKKQPVAFWCNPISGHNTLYWYLQNLGQGPELLIRYENEEAVDDSQLPKDRFSAERLKGVDSTLKIQPAELGDSAVYLCASSLNTGELFFGEGSRLTVL.

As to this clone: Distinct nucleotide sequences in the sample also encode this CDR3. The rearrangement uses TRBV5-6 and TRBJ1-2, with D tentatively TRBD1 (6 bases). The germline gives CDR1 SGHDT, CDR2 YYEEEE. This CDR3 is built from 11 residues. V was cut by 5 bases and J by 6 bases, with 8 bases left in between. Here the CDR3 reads CASSHRDGYTF. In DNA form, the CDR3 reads TGTGCCAGCAGTCACAGGGATGGCTACACCTTC.

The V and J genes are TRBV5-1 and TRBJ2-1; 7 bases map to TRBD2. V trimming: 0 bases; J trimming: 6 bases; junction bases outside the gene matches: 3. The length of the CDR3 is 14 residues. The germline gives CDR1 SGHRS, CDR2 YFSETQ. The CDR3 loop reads CASSLGASGNEQFF. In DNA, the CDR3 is TGCGCCAGCAGCTTGGGTGCTAGCGGCAATGAGCAGTTCTTC.

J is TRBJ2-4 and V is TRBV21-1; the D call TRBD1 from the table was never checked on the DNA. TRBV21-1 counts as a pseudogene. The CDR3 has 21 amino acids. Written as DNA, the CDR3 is TGTGCCAGCAAAGTTTGGCAGGGGGCTTTCACCGACTACTTAGCCAAAAACATTCAGTACTTC. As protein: CASKVWQGAFTDYLAKNIQYF.

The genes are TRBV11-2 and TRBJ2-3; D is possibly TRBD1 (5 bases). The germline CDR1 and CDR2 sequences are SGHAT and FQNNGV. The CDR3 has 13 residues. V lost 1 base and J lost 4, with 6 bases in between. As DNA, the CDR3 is TGTGCCAGCAGCTTAGTACAGGCAGATACGCAGTATTTT. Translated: CASSLVQADTQYF.

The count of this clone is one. DNA for the CDR3: TGTGCCAGCAGCCTCCTCGGACTAGCGGGAGCCCAAGATACGCAGTATTTT. Its protein is CASSLLGLAGAQDTQYF. The J gene is TRBJ2-3, the V gene TRBV4-2; TRBD2 agrees at 13 bases. The CDR3 sequence is 17 residues long. The V gene end was trimmed by 4 bases and the J gene end by 5 bases; junction bases not matched to a gene: 9. CDR1 and CDR2 (germline): LGHNA, YNFKEQ.

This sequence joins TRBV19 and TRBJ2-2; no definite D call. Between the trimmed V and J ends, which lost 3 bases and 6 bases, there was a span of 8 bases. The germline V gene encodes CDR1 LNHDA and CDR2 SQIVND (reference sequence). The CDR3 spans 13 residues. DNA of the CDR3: TGTGCCAGTAGTATCCAGGTCTCCGGGGAGCTGTTTTTT. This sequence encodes CASSIQVSGELFF.

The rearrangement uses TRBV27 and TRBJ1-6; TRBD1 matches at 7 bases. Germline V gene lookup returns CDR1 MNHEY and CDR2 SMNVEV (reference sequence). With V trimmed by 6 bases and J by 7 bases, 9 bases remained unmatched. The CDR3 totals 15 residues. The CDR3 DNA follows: TGTGCCAGCAGCCGTGTTACAGGGGCCAATTCACCCCTCCACTTT. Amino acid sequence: CASSRVTGANSPLHF.

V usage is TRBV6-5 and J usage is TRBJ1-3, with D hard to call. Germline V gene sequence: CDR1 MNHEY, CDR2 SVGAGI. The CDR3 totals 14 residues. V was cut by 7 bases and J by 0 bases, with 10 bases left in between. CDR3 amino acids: CASMEQFSGNTIYF. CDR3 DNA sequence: TGTGCCAGCATGGAACAGTTCTCTGGAAACACCATATATTTT.

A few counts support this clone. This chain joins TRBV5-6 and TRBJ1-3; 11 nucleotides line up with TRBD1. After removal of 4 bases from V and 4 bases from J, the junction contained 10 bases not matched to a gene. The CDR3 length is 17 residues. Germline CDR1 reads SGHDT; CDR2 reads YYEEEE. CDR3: CASSAGTGGRSGNTIYF. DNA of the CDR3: TGTGCCAGCAGCGCGGGGACAGGGGGGAGATCCGGAAACACCATATATTTT.

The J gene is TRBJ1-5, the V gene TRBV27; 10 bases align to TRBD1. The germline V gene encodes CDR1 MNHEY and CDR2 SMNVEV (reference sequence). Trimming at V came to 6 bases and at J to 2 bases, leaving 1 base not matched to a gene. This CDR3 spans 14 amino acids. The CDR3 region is CASRGTGGNQPQHF. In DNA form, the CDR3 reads TGTGCCAGCAGGGGGACAGGGGGCAATCAGCCCCAGCATTTT.

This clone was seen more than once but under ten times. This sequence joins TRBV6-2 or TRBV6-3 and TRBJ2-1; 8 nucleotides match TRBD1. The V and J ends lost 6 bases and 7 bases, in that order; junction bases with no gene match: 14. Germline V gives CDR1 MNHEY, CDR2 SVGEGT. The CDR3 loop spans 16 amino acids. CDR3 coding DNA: TGTGCCAGCAGCTTACACAGTCAGGGGGCGTATAATGAGCAGTTCTTC. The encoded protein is CASSLHSQGAYNEQFF.

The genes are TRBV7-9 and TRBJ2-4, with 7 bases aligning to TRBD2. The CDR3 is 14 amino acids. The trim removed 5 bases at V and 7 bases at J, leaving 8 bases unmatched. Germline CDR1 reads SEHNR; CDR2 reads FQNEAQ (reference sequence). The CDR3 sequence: CASSRGSGGNIQYF. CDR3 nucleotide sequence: TGTGCCAGCAGCCGCGGGTCCGGGGGGAACATTCAGTACTTC.

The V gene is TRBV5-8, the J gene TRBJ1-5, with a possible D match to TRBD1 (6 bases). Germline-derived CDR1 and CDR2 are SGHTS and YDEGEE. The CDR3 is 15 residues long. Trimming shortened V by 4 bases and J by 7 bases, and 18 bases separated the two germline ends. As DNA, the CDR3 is TGTGCCAGCAGCCTACCTTACAGGGATGGGCAGCCCCAGCATTTT. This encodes CASSLPYRDGQPQHF. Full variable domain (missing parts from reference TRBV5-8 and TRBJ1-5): EAGVTQSPTHLIKTRGQQATLRCSPISGHTSVYWYQQALGLGLQFLLWYDEGEERNRGNFPPRFSGRQFPNYSSELNVNALELEDSALYLCASSLPYRDGQPQHFGDGTRLSIL.

CDR3 coding DNA: TGCAGTGCTAGTCACGGAGCCTACACCTTC. Protein: CSASHGAYTF. This chain connects TRBV20-1 to TRBJ1-2; the D is unclear. The CDR3 length is 10 residues. V shed 3 bases and J shed 10 bases, with 9 bases lying between them. Germline values: CDR1 DFQATT, CDR2 SNEGSKA (reference sequence).

CDR3: CASRIRQGNSPLHF. CDR3 DNA: TGTGCCAGCAGAATAAGACAGGGAAATTCACCCCTCCACTTT. V usage is TRBV7-2 and J usage is TRBJ1-6, with 7 bases that match TRBD1. Germline CDR1 reads SGHTA; CDR2 reads FQGNSA. The CDR3 loop spans 14 amino acids. V lost 6 bases to trimming and J lost 7 bases; unmatched junction nucleotides: 6.

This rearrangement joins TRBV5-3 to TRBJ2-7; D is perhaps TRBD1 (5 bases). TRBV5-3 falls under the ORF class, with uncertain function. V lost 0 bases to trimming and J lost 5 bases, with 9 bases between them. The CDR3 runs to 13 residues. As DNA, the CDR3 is TGTGCCAGAAGCTTGGACAGGTTTAACGAGCAGTACGTC. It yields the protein CARSLDRFNEQYV.

CDR3 sequence reads: CASSLEVDQPQHF. The CDR3 DNA reads as TGTGCCAGCAGCCTCGAGGTGGATCAGCCCCAGCATTTT. The chain joins TRBV7-2 to TRBJ1-5; D uncertain. This CDR3 is 13 amino acids long. Per the germline V gene, CDR1 is SGHTA and CDR2 is FQGNSA. V was pared by 5 bases and J by 5 bases, with 10 bases between. The complete variable domain, with remaining parts taken from reference TRBV7-2 and TRBJ1-5, reads GAGVSQSPSNKVTEKGKDVELRCDPISGHTALYWYRQSLGQGLEFLIYFQGNSAPDKSGLPSDRFSAERTGGSVSTLTIQRTQQEDSAVYLCASSLEVDQPQHFGDGTRLSIL.

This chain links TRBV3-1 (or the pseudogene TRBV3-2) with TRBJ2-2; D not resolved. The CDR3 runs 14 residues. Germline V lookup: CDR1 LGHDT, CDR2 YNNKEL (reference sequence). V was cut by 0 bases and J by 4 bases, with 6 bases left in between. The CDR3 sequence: CASSQDWLTGELFF. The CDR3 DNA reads TGTGCCAGCAGCCAAGACTGGCTCACCGGGGAGCTGTTTTTT.

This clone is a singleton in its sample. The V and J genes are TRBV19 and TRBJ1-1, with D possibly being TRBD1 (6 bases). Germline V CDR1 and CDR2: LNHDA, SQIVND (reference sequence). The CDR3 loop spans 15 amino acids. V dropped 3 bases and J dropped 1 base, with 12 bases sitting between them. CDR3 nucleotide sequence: TGTGCCAGTAGTATTATAGGACAGAGGAACACTGAAGCTTTCTTT. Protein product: CASSIIGQRNTEAFF. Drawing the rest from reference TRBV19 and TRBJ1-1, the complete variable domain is DGGITQSPKYLFRKEGQNVTLSCEQNLNHDAMYWYRQDPGQGLRLIYYSQIVNDFQKGDIAEGYSVSREKKESFPLTVTSAQKNPTAFYLCASSIIGQRNTEAFFGQGTRLTVV.

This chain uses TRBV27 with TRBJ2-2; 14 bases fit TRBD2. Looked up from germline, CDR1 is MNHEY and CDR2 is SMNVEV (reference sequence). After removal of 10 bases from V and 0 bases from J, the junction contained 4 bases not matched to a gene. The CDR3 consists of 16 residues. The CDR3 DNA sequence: TGTGCCACAGGACTAGCGGGGGGTTCGAACACCGGGGAGCTGTTTTTT. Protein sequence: CATGLAGGSNTGELFF.

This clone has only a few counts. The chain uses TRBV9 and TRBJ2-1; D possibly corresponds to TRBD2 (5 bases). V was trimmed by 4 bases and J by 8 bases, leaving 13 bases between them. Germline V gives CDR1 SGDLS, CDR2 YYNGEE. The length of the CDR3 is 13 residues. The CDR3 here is CASSILGVDEQFF. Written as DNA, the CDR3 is TGTGCCAGCAGCATCTTGGGAGTTGATGAGCAGTTCTTC.

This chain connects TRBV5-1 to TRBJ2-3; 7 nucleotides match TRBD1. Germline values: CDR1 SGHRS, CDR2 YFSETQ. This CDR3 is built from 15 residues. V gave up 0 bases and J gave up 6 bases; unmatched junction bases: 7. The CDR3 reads CASSLATGHADTQYF. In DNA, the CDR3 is TGCGCCAGCAGCTTGGCGACAGGGCACGCGGATACGCAGTATTTT.